The 8 T cell receptor beta chains reported below all come from one sample, sequenced in a study of blood T cells in healthy people across ages. Sample-barcoded 5' priming and a J-beta primer mix drove a second PCR of roughly 6 to 12 cycles. One entry per CDR3 protein, called by TCRdb with MiXCR from the 5' RACE reads. The sample holds around 1.5 million distinct CDR3 sequences, roughly 64% seen once. Sequencing input: blood. The source of these receptors is a man aged 18 to 29 in good health.

The V and J genes are TRBV6-1 and TRBJ2-2; TRBD1 aligns across 10 bases. The germline CDR1 and CDR2 sequences are MNHNS and SASEGT. This CDR3 is built from 13 residues. V dropped 8 bases and J dropped 10; count of bases not matched to a gene: 7. For the CDR3, the DNA is TGTGCCAGCCGAGAGACAGGGGGCAAGGAGCTGTTTTTT. The encoded protein is CASRETGGKELFF.

This clonotype was observed a few times. This chain links TRBV4-2 with TRBJ2-6; D unclear. CDR3 size: 16 residues. The V and J ends lost 0 bases and 3 bases respectively, with 9 bases between them. In germline, CDR1 is LGHNA, CDR2 YNFKEQ. The CDR3 sequence is CASSQDRSDGANVLTF. The DNA for the CDR3 is TGTGCCAGCAGCCAAGATAGGTCGGATGGGGCCAACGTCCTGACTTTC.

The chain combines TRBV27 with TRBJ2-3, with 13 bases identical to TRBD2. This CDR3 contains 17 residues. The germline gives CDR1 MNHEY, CDR2 SMNVEV (reference sequence). Losses at the gene ends were 6 bases for V and 8 bases for J; bases not matched to a gene: 14. The CDR3 sequence: CASRTSGGNSVVVTQYF. CDR3 nucleotide sequence: TGTGCCAGCAGGACTAGCGGGGGGAATTCGGTTGTTGTTACGCAGTATTTT.

The V call is TRBV4-1, the J call TRBJ1-2; the D is unclear. Germline V CDR1 and CDR2: MGHRA, YSYEKL. V was cut by 2 bases and J by 6 bases, with 13 bases left in between. The CDR3 covers 14 residues. Written as DNA, the CDR3 is TGCGCCAGCAGCCAACTCCGGGCCGAGGATGGCTACACCTTC. This encodes CASSQLRAEDGYTF.

The genes are TRBV6-5 and TRBJ2-3; tentative D call: TRBD2 (7 bases). This CDR3 spans 15 amino acids. Germline V gene lookup returns CDR1 MNHEY and CDR2 SVGAGI. Deletions cut 5 bases from V and 1 base from J, with 13 bases between. CDR3 in amino acids: CASSRGATGTDTQYF. CDR3 in DNA: TGTGCCAGCAGTCGGGGGGCGACCGGCACAGATACGCAGTATTTT.

This clonotype was recorded a few times. V usage is TRBV6-5 and J usage is TRBJ2-7; weak D call: TRBD1 (6 bases). The germline V and J ends were trimmed by 4 bases and 3 bases, with 13 bases remaining between them. The CDR3 has 14 residues. Germline V gene sequence: CDR1 MNHEY, CDR2 SVGAGI. In DNA form, the CDR3 reads TGTGCCAGCAGTTTCCCCGGGACACACTACGAGCAGTACTTC. Protein: CASSFPGTHYEQYF.

Only a few counts were recorded for this clonotype. The chain recombines TRBV2 with TRBJ2-5; 11 bases map to TRBD2. Germline-derived CDR1 and CDR2 are SNHLY and FYNNEI. The V segment lost 3 bases and the J segment 4 bases; nucleotides outside the gene matches: 16. CDR3 size: 19 residues. The CDR3 DNA sequence: TGTGCCAGCAGTGATCCGCTAGCGGGAGGAATTTGGGTTGGAGAGACCCAGTACTTC. The encoded protein is CASSDPLAGGIWVGETQYF. The full variable domain, its missing parts supplied by reference TRBV2 and TRBJ2-5, is EPEVTQTPSHQVTQMGQEVILRCVPISNHLYFYWYRQILGQKVEFLVSFYNNEISEKSEIFDDQFSVERPDGSNFTLKIRSTKLEDSAMYFCASSDPLAGGIWVGETQYFGPGTRLLVL.

V and J are TRBV6-2 or TRBV6-3 and TRBJ2-3; 12 nucleotides match TRBD2. Looked up from germline, CDR1 is MNHEY and CDR2 is SVGEGT. The CDR3 loop spans 16 amino acids. Trimming took 5 bases from V and 3 from J; bases not matched to a gene: 6. In DNA form, the CDR3 reads TGTGCCAGCAGTGTGACTAGCGGGAGTTCGACAGATACGCAGTATTTT. Translated, it gives CASSVTSGSSTDTQYF.